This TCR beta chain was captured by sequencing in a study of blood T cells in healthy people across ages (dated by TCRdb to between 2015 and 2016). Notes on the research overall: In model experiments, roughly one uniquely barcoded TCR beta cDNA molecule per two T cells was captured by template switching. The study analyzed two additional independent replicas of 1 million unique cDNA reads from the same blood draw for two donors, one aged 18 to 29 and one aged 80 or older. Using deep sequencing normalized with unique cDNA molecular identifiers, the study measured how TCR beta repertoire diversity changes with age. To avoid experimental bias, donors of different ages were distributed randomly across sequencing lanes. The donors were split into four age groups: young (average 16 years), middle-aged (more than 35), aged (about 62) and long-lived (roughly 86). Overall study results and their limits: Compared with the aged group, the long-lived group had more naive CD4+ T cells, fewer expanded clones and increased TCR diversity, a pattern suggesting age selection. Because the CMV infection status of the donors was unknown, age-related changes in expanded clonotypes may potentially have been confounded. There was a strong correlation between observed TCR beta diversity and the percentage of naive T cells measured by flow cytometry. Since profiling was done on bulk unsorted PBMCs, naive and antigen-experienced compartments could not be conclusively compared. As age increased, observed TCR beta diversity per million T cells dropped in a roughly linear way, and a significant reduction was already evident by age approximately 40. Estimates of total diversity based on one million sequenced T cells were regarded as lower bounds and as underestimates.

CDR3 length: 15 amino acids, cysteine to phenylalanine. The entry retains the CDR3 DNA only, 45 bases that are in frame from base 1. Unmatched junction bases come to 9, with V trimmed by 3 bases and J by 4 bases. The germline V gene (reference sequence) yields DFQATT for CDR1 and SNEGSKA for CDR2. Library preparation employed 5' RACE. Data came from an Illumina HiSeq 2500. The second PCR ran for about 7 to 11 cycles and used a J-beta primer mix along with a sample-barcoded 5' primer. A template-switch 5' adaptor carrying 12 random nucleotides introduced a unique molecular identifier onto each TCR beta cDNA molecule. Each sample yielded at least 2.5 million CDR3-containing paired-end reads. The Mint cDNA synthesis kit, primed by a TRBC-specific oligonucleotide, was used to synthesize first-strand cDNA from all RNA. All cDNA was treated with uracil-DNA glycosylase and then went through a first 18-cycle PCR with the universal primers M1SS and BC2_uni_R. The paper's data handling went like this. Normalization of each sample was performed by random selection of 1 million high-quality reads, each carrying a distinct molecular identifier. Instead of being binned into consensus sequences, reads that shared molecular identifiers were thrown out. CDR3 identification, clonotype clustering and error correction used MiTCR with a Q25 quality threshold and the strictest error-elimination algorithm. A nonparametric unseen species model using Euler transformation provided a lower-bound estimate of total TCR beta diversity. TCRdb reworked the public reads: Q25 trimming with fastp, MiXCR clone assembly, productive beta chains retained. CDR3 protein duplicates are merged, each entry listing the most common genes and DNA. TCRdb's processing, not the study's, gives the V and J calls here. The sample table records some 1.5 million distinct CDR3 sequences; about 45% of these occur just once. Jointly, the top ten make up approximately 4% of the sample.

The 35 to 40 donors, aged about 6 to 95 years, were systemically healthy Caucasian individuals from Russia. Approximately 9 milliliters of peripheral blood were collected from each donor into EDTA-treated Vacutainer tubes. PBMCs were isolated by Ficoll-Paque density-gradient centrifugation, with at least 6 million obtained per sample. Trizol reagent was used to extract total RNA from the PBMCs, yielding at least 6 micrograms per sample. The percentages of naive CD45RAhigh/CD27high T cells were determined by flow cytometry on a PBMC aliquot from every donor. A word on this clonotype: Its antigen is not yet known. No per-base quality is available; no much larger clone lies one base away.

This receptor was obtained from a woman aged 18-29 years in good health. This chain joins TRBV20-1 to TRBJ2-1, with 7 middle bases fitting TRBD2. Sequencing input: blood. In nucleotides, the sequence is TGCAGTGCTAGTCGGGACTATTCCCCATACAATGAGCAGTTCTTC. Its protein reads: CSASRDYSPYNEQFF.